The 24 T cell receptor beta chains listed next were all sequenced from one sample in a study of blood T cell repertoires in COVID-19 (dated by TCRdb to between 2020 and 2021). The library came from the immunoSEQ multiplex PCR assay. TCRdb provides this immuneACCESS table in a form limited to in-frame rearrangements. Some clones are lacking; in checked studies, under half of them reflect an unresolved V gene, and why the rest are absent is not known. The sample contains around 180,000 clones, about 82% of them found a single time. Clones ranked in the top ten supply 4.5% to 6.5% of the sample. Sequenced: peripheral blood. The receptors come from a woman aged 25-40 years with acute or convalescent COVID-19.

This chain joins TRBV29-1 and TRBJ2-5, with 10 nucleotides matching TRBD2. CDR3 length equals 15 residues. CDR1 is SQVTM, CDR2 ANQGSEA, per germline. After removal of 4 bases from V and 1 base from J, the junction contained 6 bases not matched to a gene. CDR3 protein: CSVGDSGGSQETQYF. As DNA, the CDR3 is TGCAGCGTTGGAGATAGCGGGGGGTCCCAAGAGACCCAGTACTTC.

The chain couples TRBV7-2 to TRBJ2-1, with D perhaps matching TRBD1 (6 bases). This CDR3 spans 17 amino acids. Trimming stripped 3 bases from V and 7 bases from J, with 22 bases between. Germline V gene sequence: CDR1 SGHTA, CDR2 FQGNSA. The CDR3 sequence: CASSLRGGPSTWNEQFF. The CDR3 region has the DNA TGTGCCAGCAGCTTGAGAGGGGGACCTTCTACTTGGAATGAGCAGTTCTTC.

The CDR3 protein is CASSYYVGDGYTF. In nucleotides, the CDR3 is TGTGCCAGCAGTTACTATGTAGGGGATGGCTACACCTTC. The chain carries TRBV6-5 and TRBJ1-2, with a weak D call TRBD1 (5 bases). Germline V gene data show CDR1 as MNHEY and CDR2 as SVGAGI. The CDR3 length is 13 residues. The germline V and J ends were trimmed by 1 base and 6 bases, with 9 bases remaining between them.

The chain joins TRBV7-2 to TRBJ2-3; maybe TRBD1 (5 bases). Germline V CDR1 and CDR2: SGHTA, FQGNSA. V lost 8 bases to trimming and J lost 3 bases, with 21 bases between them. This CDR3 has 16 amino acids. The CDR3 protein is CASSRQNLVPTDTQYF. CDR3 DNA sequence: TGTGCCAGCTCGAGACAGAACCTAGTACCTACAGATACGCAGTATTTT.

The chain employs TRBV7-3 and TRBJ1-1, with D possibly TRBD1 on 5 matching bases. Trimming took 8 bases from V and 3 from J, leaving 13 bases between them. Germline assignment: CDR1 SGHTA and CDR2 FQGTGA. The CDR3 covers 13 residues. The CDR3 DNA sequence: TGTGCCAGCTCTGGAGGGACGTACACTGAAGCTTTCTTT. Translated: CASSGGTYTEAFF.

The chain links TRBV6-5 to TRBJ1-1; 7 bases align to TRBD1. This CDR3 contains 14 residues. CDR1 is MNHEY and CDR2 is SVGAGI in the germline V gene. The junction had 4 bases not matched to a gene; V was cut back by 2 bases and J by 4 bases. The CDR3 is CASSYTRGITEAFF. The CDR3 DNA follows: TGTGCCAGCAGTTACACCAGGGGGATCACTGAAGCTTTCTTT.

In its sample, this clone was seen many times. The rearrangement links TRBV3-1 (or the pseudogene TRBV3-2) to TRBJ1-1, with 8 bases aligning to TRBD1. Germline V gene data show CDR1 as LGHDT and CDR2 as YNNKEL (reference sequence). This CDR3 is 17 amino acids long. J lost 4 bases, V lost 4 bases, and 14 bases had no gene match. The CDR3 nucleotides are TGTGCCAGCAGCCGACCGAGACAGGGGAGGCAGGGCACTGAAGCTTTCTTT. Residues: CASSRPRQGRQGTEAFF.

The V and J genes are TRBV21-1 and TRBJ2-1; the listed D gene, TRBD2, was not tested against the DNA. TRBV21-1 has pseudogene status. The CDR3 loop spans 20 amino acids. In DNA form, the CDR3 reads TGTGCCAGCAGCATCCAAGCCCCGGGACTAGCGGCCGTGGGGCGGGATGAGCAGTTCTTC. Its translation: CASSIQAPGLAAVGRDEQFF.

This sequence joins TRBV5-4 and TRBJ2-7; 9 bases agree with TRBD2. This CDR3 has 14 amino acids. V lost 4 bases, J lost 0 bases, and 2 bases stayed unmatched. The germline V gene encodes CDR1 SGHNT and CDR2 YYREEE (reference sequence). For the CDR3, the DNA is TGTGCCAGCAGCGCTAGCGGGAACTCCTACGAGCAGTACTTC. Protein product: CASSASGNSYEQYF.

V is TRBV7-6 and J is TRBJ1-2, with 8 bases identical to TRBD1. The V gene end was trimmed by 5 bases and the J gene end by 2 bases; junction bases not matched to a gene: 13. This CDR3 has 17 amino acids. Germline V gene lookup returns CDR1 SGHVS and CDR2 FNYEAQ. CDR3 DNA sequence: TGTGCCAGCAGCGCCTCATCCAGGACAGGGAAAAACTATGGCTACACCTTC. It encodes CASSASSRTGKNYGYTF. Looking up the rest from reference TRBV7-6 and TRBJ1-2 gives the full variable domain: GAGVSQSPRYKVTKRGQDVALRCDPISGHVSLYWYRQALGQGPEFLTYFNYEAQQDKSGLPNDRFSAERPEGSISTLTIQRTEQRDSAMYRCASSASSRTGKNYGYTFGSGTRLTVV.

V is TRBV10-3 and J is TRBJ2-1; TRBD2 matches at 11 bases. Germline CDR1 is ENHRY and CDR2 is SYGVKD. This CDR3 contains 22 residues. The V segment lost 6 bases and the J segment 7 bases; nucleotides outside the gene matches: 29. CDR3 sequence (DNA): TGTGCCATCAGGCCACGACGTCCTACTAGCGGGAGTGTGTGGTTGTCTTTGAATGAGCAGTTCTTC. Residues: CAIRPRRPTSGSVWLSLNEQFF.

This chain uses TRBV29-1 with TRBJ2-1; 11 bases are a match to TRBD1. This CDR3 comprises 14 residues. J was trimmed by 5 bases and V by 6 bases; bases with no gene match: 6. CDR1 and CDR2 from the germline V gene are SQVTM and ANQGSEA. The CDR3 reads CSVSGQGANNEQFF. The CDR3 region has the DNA TGCAGCGTCTCCGGACAGGGGGCGAACAATGAGCAGTTCTTC.

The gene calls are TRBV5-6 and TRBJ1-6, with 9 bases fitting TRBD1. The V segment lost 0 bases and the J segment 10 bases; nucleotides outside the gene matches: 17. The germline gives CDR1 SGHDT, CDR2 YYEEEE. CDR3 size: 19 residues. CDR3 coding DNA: TGTGCCAGCAGCTTGGAACGGGGACAGGGAGGATTTCGTAACTCACCCCTCCACTTT. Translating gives CASSLERGQGGFRNSPLHF.

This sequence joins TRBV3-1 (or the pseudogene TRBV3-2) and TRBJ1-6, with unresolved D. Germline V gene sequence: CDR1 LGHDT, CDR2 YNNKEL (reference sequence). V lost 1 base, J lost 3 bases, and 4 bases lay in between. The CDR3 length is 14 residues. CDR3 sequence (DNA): TGTGCCAGCAGCCAAGCCTACTATAATTCACCCCTCCACTTT. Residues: CASSQAYYNSPLHF.

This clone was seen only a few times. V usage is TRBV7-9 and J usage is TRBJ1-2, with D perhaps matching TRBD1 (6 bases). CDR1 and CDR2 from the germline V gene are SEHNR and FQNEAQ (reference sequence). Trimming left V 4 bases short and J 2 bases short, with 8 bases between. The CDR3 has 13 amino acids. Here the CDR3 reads CASSWTANYGYTF. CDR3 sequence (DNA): TGTGCCAGCAGCTGGACAGCAAACTATGGCTACACCTTC.

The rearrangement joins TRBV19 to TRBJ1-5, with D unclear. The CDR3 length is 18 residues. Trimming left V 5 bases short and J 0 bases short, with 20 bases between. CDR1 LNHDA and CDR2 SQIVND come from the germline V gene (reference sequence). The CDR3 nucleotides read TGTGCCAGTAGTCCAAGAACAGCACTTCCATATAGCAATCAGCCCCAGCATTTT. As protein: CASSPRTALPYSNQPQHF.

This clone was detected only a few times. The CDR3 spells CASSPTVLLGAGAEAFF. For the CDR3, the DNA is TGTGCCAGCAGCCCTACTGTCCTTTTAGGGGCCGGCGCTGAAGCTTTCTTT. V gene TRBV6-2 or TRBV6-3 combines with J gene TRBJ1-1, with D perhaps matching TRBD1 (5 bases). This CDR3 contains 17 residues. From germline, CDR1 is MNHEY and CDR2 SVGEGT. Trimming left V 6 bases short and J 6 bases short, with 26 bases between.

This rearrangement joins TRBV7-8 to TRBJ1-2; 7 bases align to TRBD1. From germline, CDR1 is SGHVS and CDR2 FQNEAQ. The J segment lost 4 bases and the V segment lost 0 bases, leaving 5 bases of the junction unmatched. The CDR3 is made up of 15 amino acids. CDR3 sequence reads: CASSLAQQGSYGYTF. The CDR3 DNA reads TGTGCCAGCAGCTTAGCGCAACAGGGGAGCTATGGCTACACCTTC. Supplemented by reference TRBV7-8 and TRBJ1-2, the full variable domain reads GAGVSQSPRYKVAKRGQDVALRCDPISGHVSLFWYQQALGQGPEFLTYFQNEAQLDKSGLPSDRFFAERPEGSVSTLKIQRTQQEDSAVYLCASSLAQQGSYGYTFGSGTRLTVV.

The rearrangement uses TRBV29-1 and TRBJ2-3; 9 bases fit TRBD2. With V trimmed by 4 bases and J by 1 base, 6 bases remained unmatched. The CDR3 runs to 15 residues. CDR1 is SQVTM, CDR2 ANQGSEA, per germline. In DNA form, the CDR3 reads TGCAGCGTTGTAAGGTTAGCGGGGGGCACAGATACGCAGTATTTT. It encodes CSVVRLAGGTDTQYF.

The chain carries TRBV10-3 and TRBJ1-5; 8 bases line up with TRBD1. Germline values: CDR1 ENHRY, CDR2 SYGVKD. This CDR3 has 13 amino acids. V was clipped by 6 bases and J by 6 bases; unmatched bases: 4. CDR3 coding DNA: TGTGCCATCAGGCAGGGGGCGGGTCAGCCCCAGCATTTT. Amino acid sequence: CAIRQGAGQPQHF.

The CDR3 sequence: CASSPGQGFNQPQHF. CDR3 nucleotide sequence: TGTGCCAGCTCACCGGGACAGGGATTCAATCAGCCCCAGCATTTT. This sequence joins TRBV18 and TRBJ1-5; 9 positions match TRBD1. This CDR3 contains 15 residues. J gave up 3 bases and V 3 bases, and 3 bases lay outside the gene matches. Germline V gene data show CDR1 as KGHSH and CDR2 as LQKENI.

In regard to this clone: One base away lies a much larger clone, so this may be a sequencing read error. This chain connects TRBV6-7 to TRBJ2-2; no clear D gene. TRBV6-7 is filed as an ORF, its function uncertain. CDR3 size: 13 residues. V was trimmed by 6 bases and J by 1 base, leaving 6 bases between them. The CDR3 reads CASSPLNTGELFF. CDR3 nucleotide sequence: TGTGCCAGCAGCCCCCTGAACACCGGGGAGCTGTTTTTT.

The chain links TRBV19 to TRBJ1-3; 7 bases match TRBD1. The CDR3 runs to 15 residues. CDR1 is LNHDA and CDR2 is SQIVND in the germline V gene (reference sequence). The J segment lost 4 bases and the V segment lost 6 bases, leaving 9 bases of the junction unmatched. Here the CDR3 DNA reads TGTGCCAGTAGCCTCCGGGACAGACCAGGAAACACCATATATTTT. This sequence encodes CASSLRDRPGNTIYF.

CDR3 sequence: CASRGQGNDYGYTF. Written as DNA, the CDR3 is TGTGCCAGCAGGGGACAGGGGAACGACTATGGCTACACCTTC. The V call is TRBV28, the J call TRBJ1-2; 10 bases are shared with TRBD1. V lost 6 bases to trimming and J lost 3 bases; unmatched junction nucleotides: 4. Germline CDR1 MDHEN, CDR2 SYDVKM. CDR3 length: 14 amino acids.